The clone carrying this T cell receptor (beta chain) was detected once. Its antigen is not known. Other nucleotide sequences in the sample specify the same CDR3. The data were taken from a study of cytomegalovirus exposure and HLA in healthy donors. Notes on the study in general: In an earlier analysis, productive rearrangement rates for most beta V segments clustered near 87% or 30%. Researchers catalogued about 160 TCR beta chains as cytomegalovirus-associated. V- and J-gene trimming of TCR beta was linked (in a later analysis) to a missense DCLRE1C variant. The classifier reportedly diagnosed cytomegalovirus status with high sensitivity and specificity.

V lost 5 bases and J 2 bases, leaving 10 bases between the germline ends. Germline assignment: CDR1 LNHDA and CDR2 SQIVND (reference sequence). This CDR3 is 14 amino acids long. Both 60 Vbeta primers and 13 Jbeta primers went into the PCR. Profiling relied on immunoSEQ multiplex PCR, and the TCRdb table lists in-frame clones only, not all of them. The top ten clones hold under 15% of a sample with 150,000 to 200,000 clones, roughly four fifths of them seen once. The rearrangement links TRBV19 to TRBJ1-5; D perhaps matches TRBD1 (5 bases). Sequenced material: PBMCs. This TCR came from a woman aged 45-65 years in good health and CMV-seronegative. The CDR3 region has the DNA TGTGCCAGTAGTCCCGGGGGGGGCAATCAGCCCCAGCATTTT. This gives the protein CASSPGGGNQPQHF.